The present T cell receptor beta chain was sequenced within a study of blood T cell repertoires in COVID-19. Recovery meant two consecutive negative NP/OP PCR tests, professional clearance, or resolved symptoms. Authors' analysis steps: Reference gene primer amplification gave nucleated cell count estimates. Clones were read by immunoSEQ multiplex PCR, and TCRdb kept only the in-frame ones, dropping some. V and J calls and clone size are copied from that table; D and trimming were computed from the DNA. The sample comprises 250,000 or so clones, approximately 83% of which are singletons, and roughly 3.1% rests with the top ten. The CDR3 sequence is 13 residues long. The germline V gene encodes CDR1 SGHTS and CDR2 YDEGEE. Trimming pared 4 bases from V and 6 bases from J, leaving 13 bases between.

The chain combines TRBV5-8 with TRBJ1-1; D is undetermined. The sequence was obtained from a man aged 50 or older who had recovered from COVID-19. The specimen was PBMCs or T cells enriched from blood (not recorded which). The CDR3, as DNA: TGTGCCAGCAGCCTGACAAACCTCCCTGAAGCTTTCTTT. It specifies CASSLTNLPEAFF.